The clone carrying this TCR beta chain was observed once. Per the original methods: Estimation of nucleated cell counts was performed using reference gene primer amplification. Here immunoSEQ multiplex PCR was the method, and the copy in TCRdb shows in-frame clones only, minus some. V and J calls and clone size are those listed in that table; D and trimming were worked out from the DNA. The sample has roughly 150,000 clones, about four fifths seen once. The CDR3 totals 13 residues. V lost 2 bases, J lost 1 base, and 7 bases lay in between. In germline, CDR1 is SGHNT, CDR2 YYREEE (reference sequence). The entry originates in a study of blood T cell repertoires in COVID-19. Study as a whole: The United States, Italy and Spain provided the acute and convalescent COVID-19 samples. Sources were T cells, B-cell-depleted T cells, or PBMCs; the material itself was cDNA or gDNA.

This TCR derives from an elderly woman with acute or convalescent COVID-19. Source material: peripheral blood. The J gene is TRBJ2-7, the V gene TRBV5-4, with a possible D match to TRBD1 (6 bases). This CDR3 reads CASSFGQSYEQYF. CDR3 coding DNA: TGTGCCAGCAGCTTCGGACAGTCCTACGAGCAGTACTTC.